This T cell receptor (beta chain) came from a study of T cell repertoires in cytomegalovirus infection. CDR1 and CDR2 from the germline V gene are SGHTA and FQGNSA. With 2 bases clipped from V and 8 bases from J, the junction kept 8 bases outside the gene matches. The CDR3 totals 16 residues. This clonotype was found a few times. Its antigen is unidentified. TCRdb analysed the reads with MiXCR anew, one entry per CDR3 protein. The sample yields about 570,000 distinct CDR3 sequences, over 35% seen once. Study observations and caveats: Individuals carrying CMV plus the relevant HLA were identified by cumulative frequency of public TCR beta families. HLA-C-restricted TCR beta clonotypes specific for CMV led the ex vivo response.

The sample was cultured PBMCs, taken from culture after CMV antigen stimulation. The rearrangement uses TRBV7-2 and TRBJ2-1; 11 bases align to TRBD2. This clonotype was obtained from a human donor in good health (CMV status not recorded). Some clones in this sample may be carry-over from other donors' samples. The CDR3 region is CASSLLAGGKGYEQFF. The CDR3 region has the DNA TGTGCCAGCAGCTTACTAGCGGGAGGCAAGGGTTATGAGCAGTTCTTC.